This record concerns one T cell receptor beta chain sequence. What it binds is not known. This CDR3 comprises 17 residues. V lost 4 bases and J lost 4; bases outside the gene matches: 13. Germline CDR1 SGHRS, CDR2 YFSETQ. The data belong to a study of shared clonotypes between healthy human individuals. Study overall: Aged 18 to 49, the donors were a couple of women and a few men. Study-level findings and limits: Among non-shared clonotypes, generation probabilities were lower than among those shared by all four donors.

Naive CD8 cells were CD45RO-negative, positively selected for CCR7, excluding terminally differentiated effector memory CD45RA+ cells. The study enrolled healthy HIV-negative adults without recent acute infections or vaccinations as donors. Data came from immunoSEQ multiplex PCR; TCRdb stores just in-frame clones and leaves some out. The sample records about 2.2 million clones, approximately 94% being singletons. Sequencing was performed on naive CD8+ T cells from PBMCs. The chain recombines TRBV5-1 with TRBJ2-3, with 9 bases that match TRBD1. The source of this sequence is a man aged 18 to 35 in good health. Some clones in this sample may be carry-over from other donors' samples. The CDR3 loop is CASSVNWDRELADTQYF. The CDR3, as DNA: TGCGCCAGCAGCGTGAATTGGGACAGGGAACTGGCAGATACGCAGTATTTT.